Shown below are 5 T cell receptor beta chains from a single sample sequenced in a study of T cell repertoires in cytomegalovirus infection. MiXCR, applied by TCRdb to the reads, yields one record per CDR3 protein. Among some 350,000 distinct CDR3 sequences listed, roughly 29% were seen once. No antigen has been identified for these receptors. The sample consisted of cultured PBMCs, taken from culture after CMV antigen stimulation. These receptors were obtained from a human donor in good health (CMV status not recorded). Some clones in this sample may be carry-over from other donors' samples.

This clonotype was observed many times. The rearrangement joins TRBV20-1 to TRBJ1-3; a weak D match, TRBD1 (5 bases). The CDR3 consists of 14 residues. Germline CDR1 is DFQATT and CDR2 is SNEGSKA (reference sequence). V lost 3 bases, J lost 6 bases, and 15 bases lay in between. The CDR3 loop is CSASPPGNLNTIYF. The CDR3 coding sequence is TGCAGTGCTAGCCCCCCAGGGAATCTAAACACCATATATTTT.

There are many counts of this clonotype. In nucleotides, the CDR3 is TGTGCCAGCAGGCCCCCGACAGCCTACAATGAGCAGTTCTTC. Its translation is CASRPPTAYNEQFF. The chain recombines TRBV7-2 with TRBJ2-1, with a tentative D call TRBD1 (5 bases). The CDR3 has 14 amino acids. Germline CDR1 is SGHTA and CDR2 is FQGNSA. Trimming stripped 6 bases from V and 2 bases from J, with 11 bases between. Complete variable domain (other parts from reference TRBV7-2 and TRBJ2-1): GAGVSQSPSNKVTEKGKDVELRCDPISGHTALYWYRQSLGQGLEFLIYFQGNSAPDKSGLPSDRFSAERTGGSVSTLTIQRTQQEDSAVYLCASRPPTAYNEQFFGPGTRLTVL.

The gene calls are TRBV29-1 and TRBJ1-3; no clear D gene. Germline values: CDR1 SQVTM, CDR2 ANQGSEA. This CDR3 region has 14 residues. The germline V and J ends were trimmed by 7 bases and 0 bases, with 13 bases remaining between them. The CDR3 DNA sequence: TGCAGCGCTGGAGAGCTGAGCTCTGGAAACACCATATATTTT. As protein: CSAGELSSGNTIYF. The variable domain in full, with the rest retrieved from reference TRBV29-1 and TRBJ1-3, is SAVISQKPSRDICQRGTSLTIQCQVDSQVTMMFWYRQQPGQSLTLIATANQGSEATYESGFVIDKFPISRPNLTFSTLTVSNMSPEDSSIYLCSAGELSSGNTIYFGEGSWLTVV.

This chain links TRBV19 with TRBJ1-3, with 7 nucleotides matching TRBD1. Germline V gene lookup returns CDR1 LNHDA and CDR2 SQIVND (reference sequence). V was clipped by 5 bases and J by 1 base; unmatched bases: 5. CDR3 size: 15 residues. The CDR3 nucleotides read TGTGCCAGTAGTCCGGACAGGTCTTCTGGAAACACCATATATTTT. Protein: CASSPDRSSGNTIYF.

The sample holds many counts of this clonotype. Here the CDR3 DNA reads TGTGCCAGCAGTTTCCTTAAGACAGGGGGCAGCGGCTACACCTTC. Translation: CASSFLKTGGSGYTF. The chain combines TRBV6-2 or TRBV6-3 with TRBJ1-2; 10 nucleotides line up with TRBD1. The V gene's germline CDR1 is MNHEY and CDR2 SVGEGT. V shed 4 bases and J 8 bases; nucleotides not matched to a gene: 10. The CDR3 has 15 residues.